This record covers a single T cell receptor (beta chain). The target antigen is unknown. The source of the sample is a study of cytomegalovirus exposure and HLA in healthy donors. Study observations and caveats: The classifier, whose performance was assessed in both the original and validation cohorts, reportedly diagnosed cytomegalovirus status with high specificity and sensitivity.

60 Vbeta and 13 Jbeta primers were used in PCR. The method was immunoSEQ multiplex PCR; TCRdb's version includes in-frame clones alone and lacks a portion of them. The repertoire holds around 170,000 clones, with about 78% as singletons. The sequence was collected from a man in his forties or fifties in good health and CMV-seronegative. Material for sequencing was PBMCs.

The chain's CDR3 is CASSRVRGGYTF. The DNA for the CDR3 is TGTGCCAGCAGCCGCGTCAGGGGTGGCTACACCTTC. The V gene is TRBV6-5, the J gene TRBJ1-2, with a tentative D call TRBD1 (6 bases). CDR1 is MNHEY, CDR2 SVGAGI, per germline. V lost 6 bases to trimming and J lost 7 bases, with 12 bases between them. The CDR3 is made up of 12 amino acids.